Below, 10 T cell receptor beta chains from the same sample are listed, as sequenced in a study of shared clonotypes between healthy human individuals (dated by TCRdb to the early 2020s). Libraries were prepared through the immunoSEQ multiplex PCR assay. TCRdb mirrors the immuneACCESS table, restricted to in-frame sequences. Some clones are absent from its copies; in checked studies, under half trace to an unresolved V gene, and the reason for the others is unknown. The sample records 650,000 to 700,000 clones, about 92% of which are singletons. The top ten clones comprise 30% to 40% of the sample. Sequencing used memory CD8+ T cells from PBMCs. This specimen's cell subset or site label, interpreted: CD45RO+ cells pooled with CCR7-negative TemRA cells. The receptors shown here come from a man younger than 35 in good health. Some clones in this sample may be carry-over from other donors' samples.

The V call is TRBV29-1, the J call TRBJ2-7; 7 bases align to TRBD1. CDR1 and CDR2 (germline): SQVTM, ANQGSEA. The length of the CDR3 is 13 residues. The J segment lost 0 bases and the V segment lost 5 bases, leaving 4 bases of the junction unmatched. CDR3 in amino acids: CSVLGQLSYEQYF. DNA for the CDR3: TGCAGCGTTCTGGGACAGCTCTCCTACGAGCAGTACTTC.

In the case of this clone: A read error is likely, as this CDR3 ends without the conserved phenylalanine or tryptophan. The rearrangement joins TRBV27 to TRBJ2-7, with TRBD2 as a possible D gene (6 bases). The germline gives CDR1 MNHEY, CDR2 SMNVEV (reference sequence). The CDR3 covers 14 residues. Trimming pared 5 bases from V and 3 bases from J, leaving 14 bases between. Written as DNA, the CDR3 is TGTGCCAGCAGTCAGGGACTCACCGTCTACGAGCAGTACCTC. As protein: CASSQGLTVYEQYL.

This chain links TRBV5-6 with TRBJ1-1; D uncertain. V was pared by 2 bases and J by 8 bases, with 13 bases between. Germline assignment: CDR1 SGHDT and CDR2 YYEEEE. The CDR3 is 13 amino acids. The CDR3 nucleotides read TGTGCCAGCAGCTTCGTTGGGCTTCCCGAAGCTTTCTTT. Protein sequence: CASSFVGLPEAFF.

The chain couples TRBV10-3 to TRBJ1-2, with 12 positions matching TRBD1. CDR3 length equals 17 residues. Germline V gene data show CDR1 as ENHRY and CDR2 as SYGVKD. J lost 8 bases, V lost 1 base, and 11 bases had no gene match. The CDR3 here is CAISELLPGQGAQGYTF. The CDR3 DNA reads TGTGCCATCAGTGAGTTACTACCGGGACAGGGGGCGCAGGGCTACACCTTC.

This clone occurred once. The chain uses TRBV2 and TRBJ1-1, with D maybe TRBD1 (5 bases). V lost 11 bases, J lost 1 base, and 17 bases lay in between. The germline V gene encodes CDR1 SNHLY and CDR2 FYNNEI. CDR3 length equals 14 residues. The CDR3 loop reads CAEQGGLQNTEAFF. The DNA for the CDR3 is TGTGCCGAGCAGGGTGGCTTACAGAACACTGAAGCTTTCTTT.

The rearrangement joins TRBV7-3 to TRBJ2-3; 9 bases fit TRBD2. The J segment lost 3 bases and the V segment lost 5 bases, leaving 12 bases of the junction unmatched. The CDR3 totals 17 residues. The germline CDR1 and CDR2 sequences are SGHTA and FQGTGA. This CDR3 reads CASSPPGSGRHTDTQYF. As DNA, the CDR3 is TGTGCCAGCAGCCCCCCTGGGAGCGGGAGGCATACAGATACGCAGTATTTT.

The genes are TRBV21-1 and TRBJ2-1; TRBD1 is the table's D call and was not checked against the DNA. TRBV21-1 is given as a pseudogene. This CDR3 has 14 amino acids. The CDR3 DNA reads as TGTGCCAGCAGCACAGGCAGGTCAGGCAATGAGCAGTTCTTC. This codes for CASSTGRSGNEQFF.

The chain carries TRBV10-3 and TRBJ1-1, with D possibly matching TRBD1 (5 bases). The CDR3 runs 15 residues. Germline V gives CDR1 ENHRY, CDR2 SYGVKD. Trimming left V 2 bases short and J 1 base short, with 11 bases between. The CDR3 DNA sequence: TGTGCCATCAGTGAGATGATGGGGCGGAACACTGAAGCTTTCTTT. Translation: CAISEMMGRNTEAFF.

The genes are TRBV9 and TRBJ1-5; possible D gene TRBD1, 6 bases. The V gene's germline CDR1 is SGDLS and CDR2 YYNGEE. Trimming took 2 bases from V and 3 from J, leaving 9 bases between them. This CDR3 contains 14 residues. The chain's CDR3 is CASSVGDNNQPQHF. The CDR3, as DNA: TGTGCCAGCAGCGTGGGGGACAACAATCAGCCCCAGCATTTT.

In this sample, this clone turned up once. V is TRBV4-3 and J is TRBJ2-7; perhaps TRBD1 as D (6 bases). Germline CDR1 LGHNA, CDR2 YSLEER. The CDR3 is 15 amino acids. V dropped 8 bases and J dropped 5 bases, with 22 bases sitting between them. The CDR3 region has the DNA TGCGCCAGCCAAGCCTACCGGGGCAGGGGCCACGAGCAGTACTTC. This translates into CASQAYRGRGHEQYF.